These 10 T cell receptor beta chains share one sample of origin, sequenced in a study of shared clonotypes between healthy human individuals. Some clones are missing from TCRdb's copy, which holds only in-frame ones; the method was immunoSEQ multiplex PCR. The table has about 480,000 clones, 75% to 85% seen once. The sample comprised PBMCs. These receptors all come from a woman between 40 and 50 years old in good health. Some clones in this sample may be carry-over from other donors' samples.

The V gene is TRBV29-1, the J gene TRBJ1-2; D is unclear. Trimming stripped 6 bases from V and 8 bases from J, with 13 bases between. CDR3 length: 11 residues. Germline V gene lookup returns CDR1 SQVTM and CDR2 ANQGSEA. CDR3 loop: CSVLYSGGYTF. As DNA, the CDR3 is TGCAGCGTCCTCTACTCGGGGGGCTACACCTTC.

This chain uses TRBV19 with TRBJ2-3; D is perhaps TRBD2 (5 bases). The CDR3 length is 14 residues. V was pared by 8 bases and J by 2 bases, with 14 bases between. The V gene's germline CDR1 is LNHDA and CDR2 SQIVND (reference sequence). The CDR3 protein is CASSIRLATDTQYF. In DNA form, the CDR3 reads TGTGCCAGTTCAATAAGGCTAGCCACAGATACGCAGTATTTT.

The gene calls are TRBV5-4 and TRBJ2-3; 12 nucleotides agree with TRBD2. The V segment lost 4 bases and the J segment 2 bases; nucleotides outside the gene matches: 5. Germline lookup yields CDR1 SGHNT and CDR2 YYREEE (reference sequence). This CDR3 has 16 amino acids. The CDR3 DNA reads TGTGCCAGCAGCCTAGCGGGAGGGCCCCCCACAGATACGCAGTATTTT. This sequence encodes CASSLAGGPPTDTQYF.

The V gene is TRBV11-2, the J gene TRBJ2-4; 9 bases fit TRBD1. The V gene's germline CDR1 is SGHAT and CDR2 FQNNGV. The CDR3 contains 16 residues. The V gene end was trimmed by 3 bases and the J gene end by 6 bases; junction bases not matched to a gene: 9. Written as DNA, the CDR3 is TGTGCCAGCAGCTTTGTGGGAGGACAGGGGTCAAACATTCAGTACTTC. Translation: CASSFVGGQGSNIQYF.

As concerns this clone: Other DNA sequences in the same sample also yield this CDR3. The J gene is TRBJ2-3, the V gene TRBV18; D gene unclear. Trimming pared 0 bases from V and 2 bases from J, leaving 3 bases between. The CDR3 length is 13 residues. The germline V gene encodes CDR1 KGHSH and CDR2 LQKENI. The CDR3 sequence is CASSPPSTDTQYF. The CDR3, as DNA: TGTGCCAGCTCACCACCTTCCACAGATACGCAGTATTTT.

The gene calls are TRBV7-2 and TRBJ2-5; D may be TRBD1 (5 bases). Germline values: CDR1 SGHTA, CDR2 FQGNSA. This CDR3 comprises 14 residues. V lost 6 bases and J lost 5, with 16 bases in between. CDR3 nucleotides: TGTGCCAGCAGGGACCGCAGGGCTGGGGAGACCCAGTACTTC. Translating gives CASRDRRAGETQYF.

This clone was seen only a few times. The genes are TRBV19 and TRBJ1-2, with a weak D call TRBD1 (5 bases). The length of the CDR3 is 13 residues. Per the germline V gene, CDR1 is LNHDA and CDR2 is SQIVND (reference sequence). Trimming took 0 bases from V and 3 from J, leaving 5 bases between them. CDR3 sequence reads: CASSIDRDYGYTF. CDR3 nucleotides: TGTGCCAGTAGTATAGACAGGGACTATGGCTACACCTTC.

This chain links TRBV11-2 with TRBJ2-7, with TRBD2 matching over 14 bases. V dropped 3 bases and J dropped 3; count of bases not matched to a gene: 1. From germline, CDR1 is SGHAT and CDR2 FQNNGV. This CDR3 spans 15 amino acids. The CDR3 region has the DNA TGTGCCAGCAGCTTGACTAGCGGGAGGGGCTACGAGCAGTACTTC. Protein sequence: CASSLTSGRGYEQYF.

The rearrangement links TRBV7-2 to TRBJ2-6, with a tentative D call TRBD1 (6 bases). Trimming took 5 bases from V and 1 from J, leaving 12 bases between them. The CDR3 runs to 16 residues. Per the germline V gene, CDR1 is SGHTA and CDR2 is FQGNSA. CDR3: CASSPQGPSGANVLTF. In DNA form, the CDR3 reads TGTGCCAGCAGCCCCCAGGGGCCATCTGGGGCCAACGTCCTGACTTTC.

Only a few counts were recorded for this clone. The chain joins TRBV7-3 to TRBJ1-5, with 8 positions matching TRBD1. This CDR3 region has 13 residues. V shed 5 bases and J 6 bases; nucleotides not matched to a gene: 3. Germline values: CDR1 SGHTA, CDR2 FQGTGA. The CDR3 sequence is CASSETGAQPQHF. In nucleotides, the CDR3 is TGTGCCAGCAGCGAGACAGGGGCTCAGCCCCAGCATTTT.